This T cell receptor beta chain was observed in a study of blood T cells in healthy people across ages. The authors extracted at least 5 micrograms of total RNA per sample. Sample-barcoded 5' priming and a J-beta primer mix drove a second PCR of roughly 6 to 12 cycles. TCRdb fed the 5' RACE reads into MiXCR, producing one record per CDR3 protein. The data show just under 750,000 distinct CDR3 sequences, about 20% seen once. Germline V gene lookup returns CDR1 MNHEY and CDR2 SVGAGI. The CDR3 runs to 16 residues. Trimming stripped 4 bases from V and 4 bases from J, with 20 bases between. V and J are TRBV6-5 and TRBJ2-7; D is perhaps TRBD2 (6 bases). This receptor was identified in a man in his 70s in good health. Source material: blood. The DNA of the CDR3 is TGTGCCAGCAGTTGCTCCGGGACTCCGCCTGGGTACGAGCAGTACTTC. Residues: CASSCSGTPPGYEQYF.